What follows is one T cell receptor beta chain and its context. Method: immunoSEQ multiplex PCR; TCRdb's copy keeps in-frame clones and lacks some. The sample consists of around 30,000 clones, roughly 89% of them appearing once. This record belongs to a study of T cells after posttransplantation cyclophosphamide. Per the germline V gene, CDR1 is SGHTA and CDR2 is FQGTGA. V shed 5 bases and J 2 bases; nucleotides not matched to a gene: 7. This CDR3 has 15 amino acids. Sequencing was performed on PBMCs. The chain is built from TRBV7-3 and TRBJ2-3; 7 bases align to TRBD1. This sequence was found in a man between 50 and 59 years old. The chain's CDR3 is CASSPTGTDTDTQYF. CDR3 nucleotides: TGTGCCAGCAGCCCTACCGGGACAGACACAGATACGCAGTATTTT. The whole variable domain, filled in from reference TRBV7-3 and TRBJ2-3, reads GAGVSQTPSNKVTEKGKYVELRCDPISGHTALYWYRQSLGQGPEFLIYFQGTGAADDSGLPNDRFFAVRPEGSVSTLKIQRTERGDSAVYLCASSPTGTDTDTQYFGPGTRLTVL.